This TCR beta chain came from a study of OX40 agonist ivuxolimab in advanced cancers. Study-level information: Subjects had a mean age of roughly 60 years, with a range of roughly 20 to 79; less than 90% were male. Study-level findings and limits: The antigen specificity of the peripheral T cells (those that were expanded) was not determined. Expansion of clones was among the lowest in partial responders at 0.1-3.0 mg/kg.

In this sample, this clone turned up once. Its antigen is currently unknown. Germline CDR1 is SGDLS and CDR2 is YYNGEE. The CDR3 totals 13 residues. Trimming took off 4 bases at V and 1 base at J, with 8 bases between the two ends. The repertoire was sequenced with immunoSEQ multiplex PCR; TCRdb's copy has only in-frame clones and lacks some. The sample lists 80,000 to 95,000 clones; approximately 91% were seen once. The chain is built from TRBV9 and TRBJ2-5; no definite D call. This receptor was identified in an adult with an advanced solid tumor such as melanoma, head and neck, liver or kidney cancer. This specimen consisted of CD4+ or CD8+ T cells sorted from blood, obtained in a trial of the OX40 agonist ivuxolimab. The CDR3 spells CASSPHPQETQYF. The CDR3 nucleotides are TGTGCCAGCAGCCCTCACCCCCAAGAGACCCAGTACTTC.